The present T cell receptor beta chain was sequenced within a study of T cell repertoires in aging, cancer and after chemotherapy (dated by TCRdb to about 2019). Some background on the complete study: Donors spanned six age groups from 30 or younger to 70 or older, with at least three individuals per group. Paired pre- and post-chemotherapy samples in the solid tumor group came from brain tumor (glioblastoma) patients receiving temozolomide-based therapy. Several million TCR reads were contained in the full dataset. To examine immunoaging and T cell reconstitution after chemotherapy, the study profiled TCR beta repertoires in peripheral blood from healthy donors and cancer patients. Alongside under 100 healthy donors serving as a reference group, the cohort included 200 to 250 cancer patients, of whom more than 85 had hematological cancers and fewer than 140 had solid cancers.

TCR beta rearrangements were amplified from genomic DNA isolated from peripheral blood, not from sorted cells or RNA. Using a mixed TRB-A/B primer pool, multiplex touch-down PCR amplified rearranged TRB sequences covering the V, D and J segments. Illumina adapters and sample indices were attached to the amplicons through two consecutive PCR reactions run with Phusion HS II polymerase. After gel purification with the NucleoSpin Gel and PCR Clean-up kit, the amplicons were checked using Qubit and an Agilent 2100 Bioanalyzer. The libraries were sequenced on an Illumina MiSeq with 600-cycle, single-indexed, paired-end runs. Per the authors' processing: Processing of the TRB sequences was carried out with MiXCR versions 2.12 and 3.0.5. Each unique CDR3 nucleotide sequence was treated as one clone, and only productive sequences with two or more reads were kept. Repertoire metrics included Shannon diversity, evenness, clonality (one minus evenness), and alpha-parameterized diversity profiles from alpha 0 to 5. The IGoR algorithm was used to compute generation probabilities of clones in paired pre- and post-chemotherapy samples. Using fastp trimming at Q25 and MiXCR clonotype assembly, TCRdb reanalyzed the public sequencing data and kept in-frame beta chains. Here each entry gathers all rows of one CDR3 protein and keeps the most common genes and DNA. What appears here as the V and J calls and clone size reflects TCRdb's work, not the paper's. The sample table lists under 2,000 distinct CDR3 sequences, around 25% of them with a count of one. The ten most abundant clones make up about 70% of the sample.

According to the germline V gene, CDR1 reads SGHRS and CDR2 reads YFSETQ. Trimming takes 4 bases from V and 1 base from J, and the germline ends sit 8 bases apart. The CDR3 measures 13 amino acids from cysteine to phenylalanine. The only DNA kept is the CDR3, 39 bases in frame from the first base. Results the study describes overall, beyond this receptor: Untreated patients with hematological or solid cancers showed significantly lower blood TCR diversity and higher clonality than age-matched healthy donors. The authors noted that the repertoire data do not allow conclusions about immunological memory after chemotherapy. In healthy donors, the decline in TCR diversity with age was mainly due to loss of richness, whereas in cancer patients loss of evenness also played a role. In both cancer cohorts, median generation probability rose over the chemotherapy interval, which suggests that the repertoire was reconstituted through rebound thymic output.

This clonotype was detected only a few times. Its recognized antigen is unknown. It has no much larger one-base neighbor in the sample; base qualities were not kept. Rearrangement joined TRBV5-1 to TRBJ2-5, with the D gene too uncertain to name. Sequencing used blood. This receptor was obtained from a human donor with a solid tumor. CDR3 reads: CASSIQIQETQYF. Here is the DNA: TGCGCCAGCAGCATACAGATCCAAGAGACCCAGTACTTC.